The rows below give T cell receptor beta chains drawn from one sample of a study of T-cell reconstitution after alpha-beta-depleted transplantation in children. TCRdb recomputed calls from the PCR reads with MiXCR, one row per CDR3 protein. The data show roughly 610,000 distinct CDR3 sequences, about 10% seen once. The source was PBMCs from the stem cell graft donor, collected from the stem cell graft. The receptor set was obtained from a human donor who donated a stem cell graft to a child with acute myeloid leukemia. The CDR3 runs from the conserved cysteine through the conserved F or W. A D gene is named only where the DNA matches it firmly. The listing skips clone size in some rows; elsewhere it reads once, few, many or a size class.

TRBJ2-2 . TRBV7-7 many CASSRTRGGELFF TGTGCTAGCAGCCGTACTAGGGGCGGGGAGCTGTTTTTT
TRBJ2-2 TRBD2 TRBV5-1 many CASSSIAGGIGELFF TGCGCCAGCAGCTCGATAGCGGGAGGGATCGGGGAGCTGTTTTTT
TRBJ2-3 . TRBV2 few CASSVRAGSGTDTQYF TGTGCCAGCAGTGTAAGGGCGGGGAGCGGCACAGATACGCAGTATTTT
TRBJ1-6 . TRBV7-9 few CASSPPRRELDSPLHF TGTGCCAGCAGCCCCCCCCGGCGAGAATTGGATTCACCCCTCCACTTT
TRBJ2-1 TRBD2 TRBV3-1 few CASGWTSGRWNEQFF TGTGCCAGCGGATGGACTAGCGGGAGGTGGAATGAGCAGTTCTTC
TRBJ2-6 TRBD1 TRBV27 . CASSRPGTGTVGGANVLTF TGTGCCAGCTCACGTCCCGGGACAGGGACTGTAGGTGGGGCCAACGTCCTGACTTTC
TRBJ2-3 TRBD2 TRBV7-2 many CASSLGLAGASGTQYF TGTGCCAGCAGCTTAGGACTAGCGGGAGCGTCGGGTACGCAGTATTTT
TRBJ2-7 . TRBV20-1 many CSARIVGKDEQYF TGCAGTGCTAGAATAGTAGGGAAGGACGAGCAGTACTTC
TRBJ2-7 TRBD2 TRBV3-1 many CASSLRLAGVDEQYF TGTGCCAGCAGCCTACGCCTAGCGGGAGTGGACGAGCAGTACTTC
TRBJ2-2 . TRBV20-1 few CSASTTSTGELFF TGCAGTGCTAGTACCACTTCCACCGGGGAGCTGTTTTTT
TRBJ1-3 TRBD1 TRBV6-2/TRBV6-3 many CASSYISGWATGQGPSSGNTIYF TGTGCCAGCAGTTACATCAGCGGATGGGCGACGGGACAGGGGCCTAGCTCTGGAAACACCATATATTTT
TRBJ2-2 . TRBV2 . CASIVGENTGELFF TGTGCCAGCATCGTGGGCGAGAACACCGGGGAGCTGTTTTTT
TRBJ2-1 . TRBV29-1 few CSVEEQGGGEQFF TGCAGCGTTGAAGAACAGGGAGGGGGTGAGCAGTTCTTC
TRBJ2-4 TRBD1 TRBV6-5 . CASSSSPGTVRAKNIQYF TGTGCCAGCAGTTCTTCCCCCGGGACAGTGCGGGCCAAAAACATTCAGTACTTC
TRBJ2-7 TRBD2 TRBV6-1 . CASSPPSGRREQYF TGTGCCAGCAGTCCCCCCTCCGGGAGGCGCGAGCAGTACTTC
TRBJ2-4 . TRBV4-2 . CASSPTLRTAKNIQYF TGTGCCAGCAGCCCGACCTTACGAACAGCCAAAAACATTCAGTACTTC
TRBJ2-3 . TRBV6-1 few CASTEPPPGPDTQYF TGTGCCAGCACCGAACCCCCCCCGGGCCCAGATACGCAGTATTTT
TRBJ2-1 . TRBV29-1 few CSAPSWDSPPYNEQFF TGCAGCGCCCCTTCATGGGACTCTCCCCCTTACAATGAGCAGTTCTTC
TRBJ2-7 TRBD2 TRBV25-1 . CASRTTKAGAYEQYF TGTGCCAGCCGAACGACTAAAGCGGGAGCCTACGAGCAGTACTTC